This T cell receptor beta chain was recovered during a study of read filtering for tumor transcriptome and immune sequencing. This library used approximately 370 ng RNA and molecular barcoded adaptors spanning alpha/delta and beta/gamma chains. TCRdb reprocessed the reads via MiXCR and lists one record per CDR3 protein. The repertoire holds about 39,000 distinct CDR3 sequences, with roughly 13% as singletons. Study results and caveats: The CD138-negative fraction was mixed bone marrow immune cells, not pure T cells. IR-seq and RNA-seq agreed better without single-read clonotypes.

Trimming pared 6 bases from V and 2 bases from J, leaving 11 bases between. Germline V CDR1 and CDR2: MGHRA, YSYEKL. The length of the CDR3 is 13 residues. Worth noting for this clonotype: The antigen remains undetermined. A single base separates this from a much larger clone, so it may be a read error.

The sequence derives from a donor at least 40 years old with multiple myeloma. The gene calls are TRBV4-1 and TRBJ2-7, with D maybe TRBD2 (5 bases). The sequencing sample was made of a population of CD138-negative cells sorted from bone marrow. The CDR3 DNA sequence: TGCGCCAGCAGACGCGAGGGTACCTACGAGCAGTACTTC. This translates into CASRREGTYEQYF.